A single sample gave rise to the 18 T cell receptor beta chains below, sequenced in a study of blood T cell repertoires in COVID-19. TCRdb keeps only in-frame clones here, not all; method: immunoSEQ multiplex PCR. Here the sample spans 200,000 or so clones, about 80% being singletons. Source material: PBMCs or T cells enriched from blood (not recorded which). These receptors all stem from a man between 60 and 75 years old who had recovered from COVID-19.

The chain employs TRBV5-1 and TRBJ2-5, with 8 bases aligning to TRBD2. Germline loops: CDR1 SGHRS, CDR2 YFSETQ. The CDR3 totals 17 residues. The ends lost 0 bases at V and 1 base at J; junction bases unmatched: 8. Written as DNA, the CDR3 is TGCGCCAGCAGCTTGGCCTTGTCTAGCGGGCCCCAAGAGACCCAGTACTTC. This sequence encodes CASSLALSSGPQETQYF.

The gene calls are TRBV18 and TRBJ1-5, with D possibly TRBD1 on 6 matching bases. CDR1 is KGHSH, CDR2 LQKENI, per germline. This CDR3 is built from 15 residues. The V gene lost 4 bases and the J gene lost 2 bases, with 12 bases spanning the gap. The CDR3 region has the DNA TGTGCCAGCTCACGCGAACAGGGCGGCAATCAGCCCCAGCATTTT. This encodes CASSREQGGNQPQHF.

The chain employs TRBV7-2 and TRBJ2-7; D possibly corresponds to TRBD1 (7 bases). The germline V and J ends were trimmed by 4 bases and 2 bases, with 18 bases remaining between them. Looked up from germline, CDR1 is SGHTA and CDR2 is FQGNSA. The CDR3 totals 16 residues. CDR3 bases: TGTGCCAGCAGCTCCTACTCGACAGGGAGGACCTACGAGCAGTACTTC. The encoded protein is CASSSYSTGRTYEQYF.

In this sample, this clone turned up many times. The chain employs TRBV7-6 and TRBJ1-6; the match to TRBD1 covers 8 bases. V dropped 1 base and J dropped 1; count of bases not matched to a gene: 6. Germline V gene data show CDR1 as SGHVS and CDR2 as FNYEAQ. The CDR3 consists of 18 residues. This CDR3 is CASSLVQQGASYNSPLHF. CDR3 DNA: TGTGCCAGCAGCTTAGTTCAGCAGGGGGCTTCCTATAATTCACCCCTCCACTTT.

The chain carries TRBV5-1 and TRBJ2-7; D is perhaps TRBD1 (6 bases). Germline lookup yields CDR1 SGHRS and CDR2 YFSETQ. The germline V and J ends were trimmed by 4 bases and 6 bases, with 14 bases remaining between them. This CDR3 is 13 amino acids long. CDR3 sequence (DNA): TGCGCCAGCAGCGCACAACAGGGTACCGAGCAGTACTTC. This codes for CASSAQQGTEQYF. The variable domain in full, with the rest retrieved from reference TRBV5-1 and TRBJ2-7, is KAGVTQTPRYLIKTRGQQVTLSCSPISGHRSVSWYQQTPGQGLQFLFEYFSETQRNKGNFPGRFSGRQFSNSRSEMNVSTLELGDSALYLCASSAQQGTEQYFGPGTRLTVT.

The chain joins TRBV9 to TRBJ1-6, with 7 positions matching TRBD1. The V segment lost 0 bases and the J segment 7 bases; nucleotides outside the gene matches: 10. The germline CDR1 and CDR2 sequences are SGDLS and YYNGEE. This CDR3 comprises 17 residues. The CDR3, as DNA: TGTGCCAGCAGCGTAGGGGTGGAAGGGGGCGGGAATTCACCCCTCCACTTT. Its translation is CASSVGVEGGGNSPLHF.

This clone has a handful of counts. The gene calls are TRBV2 and TRBJ1-1; no clear D gene. V was cut by 2 bases and J by 4 bases, with 11 bases left in between. Germline loops: CDR1 SNHLY, CDR2 FYNNEI. This CDR3 has 14 amino acids. This chain's CDR3 is CASSETERVTEAFF. CDR3 sequence (DNA): TGTGCCAGCAGTGAAACAGAGAGAGTCACTGAAGCTTTCTTT.

The chain is built from TRBV27 and TRBJ2-1, with 7 bases matching TRBD1. CDR3 size: 15 residues. The germline V gene has CDR1 MNHEY and CDR2 SMNVEV (reference sequence). The junction had 6 bases not matched to a gene; V was cut back by 7 bases and J by 0 bases. CDR3 in amino acids: CASKLDRFSYNEQFF. Here the CDR3 DNA reads TGTGCCAGCAAGCTGGACAGGTTCTCCTACAATGAGCAGTTCTTC.

This chain joins TRBV11-1 and TRBJ1-6; weak D call: TRBD1 (6 bases). The CDR3 sequence is 15 residues long. CDR1 and CDR2 (germline): SGHAT, FQDESV (reference sequence). V dropped 5 bases and J dropped 6 bases, with 14 bases sitting between them. DNA for the CDR3: TGTGCCAGCAGCCCTACAGGGTACGCTAATTCACCCCTCCACTTT. It yields the protein CASSPTGYANSPLHF. Full variable domain (remainder filled in from reference TRBV11-1 and TRBJ1-6): EAEVAQSPRYKITEKSQAVAFWCDPISGHATLYWYRQILGQGPELLVQFQDESVVDDSQLPKDRFSAERLKGVDSTLKIQPAELGDSAMYLCASSPTGYANSPLHFGNGTRLTVT.

This chain links TRBV19 with TRBJ1-5; D not certain. The CDR3 spans 14 residues. V lost 3 bases and J lost 5, with 11 bases in between. Germline V gives CDR1 LNHDA, CDR2 SQIVND (reference sequence). CDR3 in DNA: TGTGCCAGTAGTATCCCGGGGTTGTATCAGCCCCAGCATTTT. Its protein is CASSIPGLYQPQHF. Full variable domain (missing parts from reference TRBV19 and TRBJ1-5): DGGITQSPKYLFRKEGQNVTLSCEQNLNHDAMYWYRQDPGQGLRLIYYSQIVNDFQKGDIAEGYSVSREKKESFPLTVTSAQKNPTAFYLCASSIPGLYQPQHFGDGTRLSIL.

This chain joins TRBV7-2 and TRBJ1-3, with 11 positions matching TRBD1. Germline CDR1 reads SGHTA; CDR2 reads FQGNSA. This CDR3 is built from 15 residues. After removal of 5 bases from V and 4 bases from J, the junction contained 4 bases not matched to a gene. For the CDR3, the DNA is TGTGCCAGCAGCCCGGGACAGGGGGGCGGAAACACCATATATTTT. This translates into CASSPGQGGGNTIYF.

The chain joins TRBV10-3 to TRBJ2-3, with 9 nucleotides matching TRBD2. The CDR3 loop spans 17 amino acids. After removal of 2 bases from V and 3 bases from J, the junction contained 9 bases not matched to a gene. From germline, CDR1 is ENHRY and CDR2 SYGVKD. The CDR3 nucleotides read TGTGCCATCAGTGAGGCGGGGCGGGGGGGCCGGACAGATACGCAGTATTTT. Translated: CAISEAGRGGRTDTQYF.

The chain links TRBV6-1 to TRBJ1-4; D is unresolved. V lost 2 bases to trimming and J lost 7 bases, with 11 bases between them. Per the germline V gene, CDR1 is MNHNS and CDR2 is SASEGT. There are 14 residues in the CDR3. The chain's CDR3 is CASSEYGKGEKLFF. DNA of the CDR3: TGTGCCAGCAGTGAATACGGGAAAGGTGAAAAACTGTTTTTT.

The J gene is TRBJ1-6, the V gene TRBV19, with 7 bases lining up with TRBD1. The V and J ends lost 5 bases and 7 bases, in that order; junction bases with no gene match: 11. The germline gives CDR1 LNHDA, CDR2 SQIVND (reference sequence). There are 16 residues in the CDR3. The DNA of the CDR3 is TGTGCCAGTAGTCGAACGACAGGGTCGTTCAATTCACCCCTCCACTTT. Its protein is CASSRTTGSFNSPLHF.

The chain is built from TRBV6-2 or TRBV6-3 and TRBJ1-2; D is unclear. Trimming pared 2 bases from V and 6 bases from J, leaving 10 bases between. The CDR3 spans 13 residues. Germline values: CDR1 MNHEY, CDR2 SVGEGT. The CDR3 sequence: CASSYGYSNGYTF. In DNA, the CDR3 is TGTGCCAGCAGTTACGGTTATTCTAATGGCTACACCTTC.

The chain employs TRBV12-5 and TRBJ2-1; 8 bases line up with TRBD1. Germline trimming cut 1 base from V and 6 bases from J; bases unmatched to any gene: 11. Germline lookup yields CDR1 LGHNT and CDR2 FRNRAP. This CDR3 has 17 amino acids. The CDR3 DNA reads TGTGCTAGTGGTTTGGACCCGTCCGGGACAGGTGGCAATGAGCAGTTCTTC. It translates to CASGLDPSGTGGNEQFF.

The V call is TRBV18, the J call TRBJ2-3, with no clear D. Trimming took off 2 bases at V and 6 bases at J, with 6 bases between the two ends. CDR1 is KGHSH and CDR2 is LQKENI in the germline V gene. CDR3 size: 12 residues. CDR3 nucleotides: TGTGCCAGCTCACCAGCAGCGGATACGCAGTATTTT. Translated, it gives CASSPAADTQYF.

The chain uses TRBV9 and TRBJ1-4; tentatively, D is TRBD1 (5 bases). This CDR3 comprises 15 residues. The germline V gene has CDR1 SGDLS and CDR2 YYNGEE. V lost 1 base and J lost 7, with 14 bases in between. The CDR3 loop reads CASSVQGGVGEKLFF. CDR3 nucleotides: TGTGCCAGCAGCGTACAGGGTGGGGTAGGTGAAAAACTGTTTTTT.